The 18 T cell receptor beta chains reported below all come from one sample, sequenced in a study of blood T cell repertoires in COVID-19. Clones were read by immunoSEQ multiplex PCR, and TCRdb kept only the in-frame ones, dropping some. The sample has approximately 470,000 clones, 80% to 90% seen once. Sequenced input: peripheral blood. The receptors shown here come from a human donor in a cohort sampled during active COVID-19.

The chain links TRBV7-9 to TRBJ2-2; 11 nucleotides match TRBD2. Germline lookup yields CDR1 SEHNR and CDR2 FQNEAQ (reference sequence). Trimming removed 4 bases from V and 1 base from J; junction bases left unmatched: 2. The CDR3 runs to 16 residues. The CDR3 loop reads CASSSGTSGNTGELFF. Here the CDR3 DNA reads TGTGCCAGCAGCTCCGGGACTAGCGGGAACACCGGGGAGCTGTTTTTT.

This chain connects TRBV28 to TRBJ1-2; TRBD1 aligns across 7 bases. The CDR3 is 13 amino acids. V gave up 10 bases and J gave up 1 base; unmatched junction bases: 6. Per germline, CDR1 MDHEN and CDR2 SYDVKM. The CDR3 is CANRDSINYGYTF. The CDR3 DNA reads as TGTGCCAACCGGGACAGTATTAACTATGGCTACACCTTC.

J is TRBJ2-5 and V is TRBV7-8, with D unclear. The CDR3 covers 14 residues. V dropped 4 bases and J dropped 2 bases, with 11 bases sitting between them. Germline assignment: CDR1 SGHVS and CDR2 FQNEAQ. CDR3 amino acids: CASSSTARQETQYF. CDR3 DNA: TGTGCCAGCAGCTCGACGGCTAGACAAGAGACCCAGTACTTC.

The chain carries TRBV6-5 and TRBJ1-1, with D maybe TRBD1 (6 bases). CDR3 length equals 15 residues. CDR1 MNHEY and CDR2 SVGAGI come from the germline V gene. The V and J ends lost 5 bases and 1 base respectively, with 14 bases between them. CDR3 nucleotides: TGTGCCAGCAGTCGTACAGGACAGCCGAACACTGAAGCTTTCTTT. Amino acid sequence: CASSRTGQPNTEAFF.

This chain joins TRBV15 and TRBJ2-7; 7 bases are shared with TRBD2. Losses at the gene ends were 0 bases for V and 9 bases for J; bases not matched to a gene: 14. Per the germline V gene, CDR1 is LNHNV and CDR2 is YYDKDF (reference sequence). This CDR3 is 16 amino acids long. Written as DNA, the CDR3 is TGTGCCACCAGCAGAGATCGGGAGGCGGGAGTCGGTAGGCAGTACTTC. As protein: CATSRDREAGVGRQYF.

The chain employs TRBV7-9 and TRBJ1-1; 7 nucleotides agree with TRBD1. Germline CDR1 SEHNR, CDR2 FQNEAQ (reference sequence). V lost 2 bases and J lost 5; bases outside the gene matches: 5. The CDR3 spans 14 residues. The CDR3 DNA sequence: TGTGCCAGCAGCTTACGGGCAGGGGGAACTGAAGCTTTCTTT. This encodes CASSLRAGGTEAFF.

V gene TRBV4-2 combines with J gene TRBJ2-3, with 14 bases that match TRBD2. The junction had 21 bases not matched to a gene; V was cut back by 4 bases and J by 3 bases. The CDR3 is 22 residues long. Germline CDR1 LGHNA, CDR2 YNFKEQ. This CDR3 is CASSPTAGTSGRTTRWTDTQYF. DNA for the CDR3: TGTGCCAGCAGCCCCACAGCCGGGACTAGCGGGAGAACGACGAGGTGGACAGATACGCAGTATTTT.

V and J are TRBV10-3 and TRBJ1-2; D might be TRBD1 (5 bases). Trimming cost V 4 bases and J 7 bases, with 16 bases left between them. The CDR3 runs 14 residues. Germline CDR1 is ENHRY and CDR2 is SYGVKD. Here the CDR3 DNA reads TGTGCCATCAGTGTCGGGGACTTAAGGGGTGGCTACACCTTC. Translated: CAISVGDLRGGYTF.

The chain couples TRBV3-1 (or the pseudogene TRBV3-2) to TRBJ1-6; the D gene is possibly TRBD1 (6 bases). This CDR3 comprises 15 residues. From germline, CDR1 is LGHDT and CDR2 YNNKEL (reference sequence). The ends were cut back, 0 bases at V and 7 bases at J, with 10 bases in the middle. CDR3 DNA: TGTGCCAGCAGCCAAGATTGGCAGGGGAATTCACCCCTCCACTTT. Its protein is CASSQDWQGNSPLHF.

The V call is TRBV6-4, the J call TRBJ1-2; tentatively, D is TRBD1 (5 bases). Germline lookup yields CDR1 MRHNA and CDR2 SNTAGT. Trimming left V 6 bases short and J 6 bases short, with 14 bases between. This CDR3 is built from 13 residues. CDR3 DNA: TGTGCCAGCAGCCCGGGCAGGGAACATGGCTACACCTTC. It translates to CASSPGREHGYTF.

This rearrangement joins TRBV18 to TRBJ1-5; 7 bases match TRBD1. The V segment lost 3 bases and the J segment 2 bases; nucleotides outside the gene matches: 13. CDR3 length: 18 amino acids. The germline CDR1 and CDR2 sequences are KGHSH and LQKENI. In DNA, the CDR3 is TGTGCCAGCTCACCGCAGGGGGGCAGTTCGTTGGGCAATCAGCCCCAGCATTTT. It specifies CASSPQGGSSLGNQPQHF.

The genes are TRBV19 and TRBJ2-2; 9 bases fit TRBD2. CDR1 is LNHDA, CDR2 SQIVND, per germline (reference sequence). Trimming took 2 bases from V and 4 from J; bases not matched to a gene: 5. This CDR3 is 16 amino acids long. The CDR3 loop reads CASSIRLAELTGELFF. The CDR3 DNA reads as TGTGCCAGTAGTATAAGACTAGCGGAGCTCACCGGGGAGCTGTTTTTT.

The chain carries TRBV5-1 and TRBJ2-4; TRBD2 might be the D (5 bases). This CDR3 spans 16 amino acids. Germline loops: CDR1 SGHRS, CDR2 YFSETQ. V was pared by 4 bases and J by 0 bases, with 14 bases between. CDR3 sequence reads: CASSPQAGLAKNIQYF. In DNA, the CDR3 is TGCGCCAGCAGCCCCCAGGCAGGACTAGCCAAAAACATTCAGTACTTC. Full variable domain (remainder filled in from reference TRBV5-1 and TRBJ2-4): KAGVTQTPRYLIKTRGQQVTLSCSPISGHRSVSWYQQTPGQGLQFLFEYFSETQRNKGNFPGRFSGRQFSNSRSEMNVSTLELGDSALYLCASSPQAGLAKNIQYFGAGTRLSVL.

The rearrangement joins TRBV30 to TRBJ2-3; D is undetermined. V gave up 0 bases and J gave up 3 bases, with 10 bases separating them. The CDR3 runs to 14 residues. The V gene's germline CDR1 is GTSNPN and CDR2 SVGIG (reference sequence). For the CDR3, the DNA is TGTGCCTGGAGTGTACTAATCCGGACAGATACGCAGTATTTT. Translation: CAWSVLIRTDTQYF.

This chain uses TRBV19 with TRBJ2-7; unclear D gene. The CDR3 totals 13 residues. Germline CDR1 LNHDA, CDR2 SQIVND (reference sequence). Trimming took 2 bases from V and 3 from J, leaving 8 bases between them. The CDR3 is CASSIFAGYEQYF. The CDR3 DNA reads as TGTGCCAGTAGTATATTCGCAGGCTACGAGCAGTACTTC. The full variable domain, completed using reference TRBV19 and TRBJ2-7, is DGGITQSPKYLFRKEGQNVTLSCEQNLNHDAMYWYRQDPGQGLRLIYYSQIVNDFQKGDIAEGYSVSREKKESFPLTVTSAQKNPTAFYLCASSIFAGYEQYFGPGTRLTVT.

The chain uses TRBV6-5 and TRBJ2-3; D possibly corresponds to TRBD1 (6 bases). V was cut by 6 bases and J by 2 bases, with 15 bases left in between. Germline V gene sequence: CDR1 MNHEY, CDR2 SVGAGI. This CDR3 spans 15 amino acids. The CDR3 reads CASRGDISPTDTQYF. In nucleotides, the CDR3 is TGTGCCAGCAGAGGGGACATATCACCCACAGATACGCAGTATTTT.

This clone was counted between two and nine times. The rearrangement links TRBV7-3 to TRBJ2-2, with D possibly matching TRBD1 (5 bases). CDR3 length: 13 amino acids. The V end lost 5 bases, the J end lost 5 bases, and 9 bases lay between the germline ends. CDR1 and CDR2 (germline): SGHTA, FQGTGA. The CDR3 spells CASSAGRTGELFF. The CDR3, as DNA: TGTGCCAGCAGCGCAGGGCGGACCGGGGAGCTGTTTTTT.

The chain recombines TRBV7-3 with TRBJ2-7; weak D call: TRBD2 (5 bases). The CDR3 is 13 amino acids. Germline CDR1 and CDR2: SGHTA and FQGTGA. Trimming left V 2 bases short and J 6 bases short, with 11 bases between. Here the CDR3 DNA reads TGTGCCAGCAGCTTAGTCGAGGGTGCCGAGCAGTACTTC. As protein: CASSLVEGAEQYF.